This entry lists 22 T cell receptor beta chains sequenced from one sample in a study of STAT5B mutations in CD4+ large granular lymphocyte leukemia. Measured with immunoSEQ multiplex PCR; TCRdb has only the in-frame clones, and not every one. The sample shows 40,000 to 55,000 clones, 80% to 90% of them seen only once. Sequencing input: CD4+ T cells from blood buffy coats. The receptors originated from a human donor in good health.

The chain joins TRBV27 to TRBJ1-5, with a possible D match to TRBD1 (5 bases). The CDR3 loop spans 15 amino acids. V lost 6 bases and J lost 4, with 16 bases in between. The germline CDR1 and CDR2 sequences are MNHEY and SMNVEV (reference sequence). This CDR3 is CASSRVKGRNQPQHF. For the CDR3, the DNA is TGTGCCAGCAGCCGAGTGAAGGGGAGGAATCAGCCCCAGCATTTT.

Here the CDR3 DNA reads TGTGCCAGCAGCTTAGGGGGGACCGCCGGAAACACCATATATTTT. It translates to CASSLGGTAGNTIYF. The J gene is TRBJ1-3, the V gene TRBV7-6, with D maybe TRBD1 (5 bases). Trimming took 1 base from V and 4 from J, leaving 11 bases between them. Germline assignment: CDR1 SGHVS and CDR2 FNYEAQ. The CDR3 covers 15 residues. The full variable domain, in which reference TRBV7-6 and TRBJ1-3 provide the parts outside the CDR3, is GAGVSQSPRYKVTKRGQDVALRCDPISGHVSLYWYRQALGQGPEFLTYFNYEAQQDKSGLPNDRFSAERPEGSISTLTIQRTEQRDSAMYRCASSLGGTAGNTIYFGEGSWLTVV.

This rearrangement joins TRBV29-1 to TRBJ2-1; tentative D call: TRBD2 (7 bases). The V gene lost 7 bases and the J gene lost 1 base, with 23 bases spanning the gap. The CDR3 totals 17 residues. CDR1 SQVTM and CDR2 ANQGSEA come from the germline V gene. In nucleotides, the CDR3 is TGCAGCGCTATGACGGGGGCTAGCGGAAGGTCCTACAATGAGCAGTTCTTC. Translating gives CSAMTGASGRSYNEQFF.

The chain recombines TRBV19 with TRBJ1-5, with 7 positions matching TRBD1. The CDR3 sequence is 13 residues long. The germline V gene has CDR1 LNHDA and CDR2 SQIVND (reference sequence). V gave up 5 bases and J gave up 7 bases; unmatched junction bases: 5. CDR3 protein: CASSFQGVQPQHF. CDR3 DNA: TGTGCCAGTAGTTTCCAGGGGGTACAGCCCCAGCATTTT.

This clone has only one observation. The CDR3: CASSPTGQETQYF. CDR3 DNA: TGTGCCAGCAGCCCGACAGGGCAAGAGACCCAGTACTTC. The chain couples TRBV2 to TRBJ2-5; the match to TRBD1 covers 7 bases. V lost 6 bases, J lost 2 bases, and 3 bases stayed unmatched. The CDR3 is made up of 13 amino acids. Germline V gene lookup returns CDR1 SNHLY and CDR2 FYNNEI.

The genes are TRBV7-9 and TRBJ2-3, with 7 bases matching TRBD2. Per the germline V gene, CDR1 is SEHNR and CDR2 is FQNEAQ (reference sequence). The trim removed 8 bases at V and 4 bases at J, leaving 15 bases unmatched. This CDR3 is 16 amino acids long. The DNA for the CDR3 is TGTGCCAGCTCACCCTTGGCTAGCGGAACTGCAGATACGCAGTATTTT. It yields the protein CASSPLASGTADTQYF. Full variable domain (outside the CDR3, taken from reference TRBV7-9 and TRBJ2-3): DTGVSQNPRHKITKRGQNVTFRCDPISEHNRLYWYRQTLGQGPEFLTYFQNEAQLEKSRLLSDRFSAERPKGSFSTLEIQRTEQGDSAMYLCASSPLASGTADTQYFGPGTRLTVL.

The chain carries TRBV7-2 and TRBJ1-2; D is undetermined. The V end was cut by 1 base, the J end by 8 bases, with 14 bases between. The germline V gene has CDR1 SGHTA and CDR2 FQGNSA. This CDR3 has 14 residues. CDR3 DNA: TGTGCCAGCAGCTTAGTGGGCAGTCCGCGGGGCTACACCTTC. Its translation is CASSLVGSPRGYTF.

The rearrangement joins TRBV29-1 to TRBJ2-3, with D uncertain. The CDR3 spans 13 residues. V shed 3 bases and J shed 4 bases, with 11 bases lying between them. The germline V gene encodes CDR1 SQVTM and CDR2 ANQGSEA. As DNA, the CDR3 is TGCAGCGTTGAGGCATTCGTCCCAGATACGCAGTATTTT. Protein sequence: CSVEAFVPDTQYF.

The CDR3 spells CASSFTSGKVGLEQYF. The CDR3 DNA reads as TGTGCCAGCAGCTTTACTAGCGGGAAAGTCGGCCTCGAGCAGTACTTC. The V gene is TRBV5-6, the J gene TRBJ2-7, with 10 bases lining up with TRBD2. This CDR3 spans 16 amino acids. Germline CDR1 and CDR2: SGHDT and YYEEEE. The trim removed 2 bases at V and 6 bases at J, leaving 11 bases unmatched.

The genes are TRBV5-1 and TRBJ2-1; D is unresolved. This CDR3 is built from 14 residues. Germline CDR1 SGHRS, CDR2 YFSETQ. V was clipped by 4 bases and J by 5 bases, with 13 bases between them. The CDR3 loop reads CASSPQPANNEQFF. In DNA form, the CDR3 reads TGCGCCAGCAGCCCCCAGCCAGCGAACAATGAGCAGTTCTTC. Full variable domain (rest looked up from reference TRBV5-1 and TRBJ2-1): KAGVTQTPRYLIKTRGQQVTLSCSPISGHRSVSWYQQTPGQGLQFLFEYFSETQRNKGNFPGRFSGRQFSNSRSEMNVSTLELGDSALYLCASSPQPANNEQFFGPGTRLTVL.

The chain links TRBV27 to TRBJ1-3; D is unresolved. This CDR3 spans 16 amino acids. Trimming cost V 4 bases and J 0 bases, with 13 bases left between them. Germline V CDR1 and CDR2: MNHEY, SMNVEV (reference sequence). Here the CDR3 DNA reads TGTGCCAGCAGTTCTTACGGACCCCCCTCTGGAAACACCATATATTTT. Translation gives CASSSYGPPSGNTIYF.

The chain is built from TRBV29-1 and TRBJ1-3; D not certain. CDR1 and CDR2 from the germline V gene are SQVTM and ANQGSEA. Trimming left V 4 bases short and J 0 bases short, with 1 base between. The CDR3 has 11 residues. The CDR3 spells CSVASGNTIYF. The CDR3 bases are TGCAGCGTTGCCTCTGGAAACACCATATATTTT.

V is TRBV5-6 and J is TRBJ2-7; D might be TRBD1 (5 bases). Germline assignment: CDR1 SGHDT and CDR2 YYEEEE. The CDR3 is 13 residues long. V lost 4 bases, J lost 7 bases, and 15 bases lay in between. The CDR3 spells CASSRLGVGEQYF. As DNA, the CDR3 is TGTGCCAGCAGCCGTCTAGGGGTCGGGGAGCAGTACTTC.

This clone has just a few counts. V and J are TRBV10-3 and TRBJ1-1, with D possibly TRBD1 on 6 matching bases. The CDR3 extends over 14 amino acids. Between the trimmed V and J ends, which lost 6 bases and 7 bases, there was a span of 18 bases. From germline, CDR1 is ENHRY and CDR2 SYGVKD. The CDR3: CAIRTGNVEVEAFF. CDR3 nucleotide sequence: TGTGCCATCAGAACAGGGAATGTGGAGGTTGAAGCTTTCTTT.

This chain links TRBV11-3 with TRBJ2-2; D unclear. Trimming removed 4 bases at V and 5 bases at J, with 8 bases between. The CDR3 length is 13 residues. CDR1 and CDR2 (germline): SGHNT, YENEEA. CDR3 sequence: CASSSFPTGELFF. The CDR3 coding sequence is TGTGCCAGCAGCTCATTTCCGACCGGGGAGCTGTTTTTT.

The rearrangement joins TRBV10-3 to TRBJ2-7, with 7 bases identical to TRBD2. The CDR3 is 14 amino acids. V shed 3 bases, J shed 3 bases, and the junction held 5 bases outside the gene matches. Germline CDR1 and CDR2: ENHRY and SYGVKD. CDR3 DNA sequence: TGTGCCATCAGTGACCAGCGGGAACTCTACGAGCAGTACTTC. This encodes CAISDQRELYEQYF.

The DNA for the CDR3 is TGTGCCAGTAGTATGGAAGGTAGCCGGCCGTACAATGAGCAGTTCTTC. Its protein is CASSMEGSRPYNEQFF. This chain links TRBV19 with TRBJ2-1; D remains unclear. V lost 3 bases and J 4 bases, leaving 16 bases between the germline ends. Germline values: CDR1 LNHDA, CDR2 SQIVND (reference sequence). The CDR3 has 16 residues.

The rearrangement links TRBV11-3 to TRBJ2-2; D possibly corresponds to TRBD2 (6 bases). This CDR3 contains 18 residues. Trimming cost V 5 bases and J 4 bases, with 23 bases left between them. From germline, CDR1 is SGHNT and CDR2 YENEEA. This chain's CDR3 is CASSPIPQAGLGTGELFF. The CDR3 region has the DNA TGTGCCAGCAGCCCCATCCCGCAGGCGGGGTTAGGCACCGGGGAGCTGTTTTTT.

The V gene is TRBV7-9, the J gene TRBJ2-6, with D possibly TRBD1 on 5 matching bases. Per the germline V gene, CDR1 is SEHNR and CDR2 is FQNEAQ (reference sequence). V shed 2 bases and J shed 0 bases, with 17 bases lying between them. The CDR3 extends over 19 amino acids. The CDR3 DNA reads as TGTGCCAGCAGCTTATTAGGGTCAGGGTCCCTCTCTGGGGCCAACGTCCTGACTTTC. Amino acid sequence: CASSLLGSGSLSGANVLTF. Variable domain in full (rest from reference TRBV7-9 and TRBJ2-6): DTGVSQNPRHKITKRGQNVTFRCDPISEHNRLYWYRQTLGQGPEFLTYFQNEAQLEKSRLLSDRFSAERPKGSFSTLEIQRTEQGDSAMYLCASSLLGSGSLSGANVLTFGAGSRLTVL.

The chain carries TRBV5-1 and TRBJ1-4, with 8 bases aligning to TRBD1. The CDR3 consists of 14 residues. With 5 bases clipped from V and 5 bases from J, the junction kept 5 bases outside the gene matches. From germline, CDR1 is SGHRS and CDR2 YFSETQ. The CDR3 reads CASSKDRENEKLFF. The CDR3 nucleotides are TGCGCCAGCAGTAAGGACAGGGAGAATGAAAAACTGTTTTTT.

V and J are TRBV5-1 and TRBJ2-7; 10 bases align to TRBD1. This CDR3 region has 15 residues. Germline V lookup: CDR1 SGHRS, CDR2 YFSETQ. After removal of 4 bases from V and 5 bases from J, the junction contained 9 bases not matched to a gene. Here the CDR3 reads CASSVTPGQGNEQYF. The CDR3 coding sequence is TGCGCCAGCAGCGTAACCCCGGGACAGGGGAACGAGCAGTACTTC.

The rearrangement uses TRBV18 and TRBJ1-2; possibly TRBD1 for D (6 bases). With 3 bases removed from V and 5 bases from J, the gap between germline ends came to 10 bases. The V gene's germline CDR1 is KGHSH and CDR2 LQKENI. The CDR3 spans 13 residues. CDR3 residues: CASSPSQGYGYTF. The CDR3 nucleotides read TGTGCCAGCTCACCCTCGCAGGGGTATGGCTACACCTTC.